This TCR beta chain came from a study of T cells in Graves' hyperthyroidism and ophthalmopathy (dated by TCRdb to between 2018 and 2021). A note on the overall study: Peripheral blood was sampled at the time of initial diagnosis, prior to any treatment. To identify TCR V-J signatures that set the groups apart, the researchers used a discovery cohort of about a hundred patients, made up of about 44 with Graves' ophthalmopathy and 55 to 65 with stable Graves' hyperthyroidism. Whether ophthalmopathy could be predicted prospectively was tested in an independent validation cohort made up of some 20 hyperthyroidism patients plus 17 patients who later progressed to ophthalmopathy. For training and testing, the approximately 92 patients in the discovery cohort were randomly divided in a 7:3 ratio. In addition, the study compared T-cell repertoires in thyroid tissue and in blood from a handful of Graves' hyperthyroidism patients. After blood sampling, hyperthyroidism patients were treated with methimazole at a starting dose of 30 mg daily, and ophthalmopathy patients were treated with high-dose intravenous methylprednisolone. TCR Vbeta CDR3 sequencing of 135 peripheral blood samples (roughly 41 ophthalmopathy, 75 hyperthyroidism and roughly 17 progressor patients) is reported in the paper. The investigation overall reported the following: Sample size was not statistically predetermined, and investigators were not blinded to group allocation. Most expanded thyroid clonotypes (frequency above 0.001) were also detected in blood, a finding suggesting that blood repertoires may reflect thyroid immune responses. During validation, the model predicted progression to ophthalmopathy a median of around six months ahead of onset, with around 70% sensitivity and 72% to 85% specificity. Ophthalmopathy was separated from stable hyperthyroidism by a 13 V-J signature model, with just over 85% sensitivity and about 81% specificity obtained in cross-validation and 80%/75% obtained in testing.

Ophthalmopathy patients had moderately to severely active disease, Clinical Activity Score of at least 3, NOSPECS grade of at least 4, and duration under 3 months. Patients with uncontrolled infections, other autoimmune diseases, pregnancy or lactation were excluded. Clinical symptoms, serum thyroxine and TRAb, thyroid ultrasound, and orbital computed tomography formed the basis for the diagnoses. Ficoll-Paque density gradient centrifugation was used to isolate PBMCs from around 10 ml of fresh peripheral blood. Trizol reagent was used to extract total RNA, and RNA quality was then checked on an Agilent 2100 Bioanalyzer. Compared with germline, V lacks 2 bases and J lacks 0 bases; bases without a gene match: 7. CDR1 SGHAT and CDR2 FQNNGV are derived from the germline V gene. The CDR3, from cysteine to phenylalanine, totals 17 residues. The sequence is cut down to CDR3 DNA, 51 bases in frame from base 1.

The TCR beta CDR3 regions were amplified from the RNA transcripts. For the first round of RT-PCR on the TCR CDR3, the HTBI primer set was used together with the Qiagen OneStep RT-PCR kit. A second multiplex PCR round built the libraries, followed by size selection and purification. Paired-end sequencing of the libraries was performed with 100 bp reads on an Illumina HiSeq2000. For the original study's pipeline: Raw data were processed with SOAPnuke, discarding reads with adapters, uncalled bases, mean Phred below 15, or no exact constant-primer or identifier match. COPE v1.2.5 was used to merge the high-quality paired reads, and each unique nucleotide sequence was defined as a clonotype. MiTCR v1.1 was used to align clonotypes to the IMGT TRBV, TRBD and TRBJ reference segments. The analysis was restricted to V-J combinations with a frequency above 0.0001, which together covered 99.2% of the repertoires. The TCS score was defined as the ratio of F50 (clonal expansion) to E x V (chaos), calculated using BLOSUM62-based TCRdist between CDR3 peptides within each V-J. Welch's t-statistics and random forest reduced roughly 530 V-J features to 10 to 15, which were used in a naive Bayes classifier (R e1071). The raw public data were reprocessed by TCRdb itself: fastp quality trimming at Q25, MiXCR clonotype calling, in-frame beta chains only. Here each entry gathers all rows of one CDR3 protein and keeps the most common genes and DNA. These V and J calls derive from TCRdb rather than the authors' analysis. The sample table holds around 490,000 distinct CDR3 sequences, of which just under 20% were seen once. In total, the top ten clones hold over 45% of the sample.

Notes on this clonotype: Its binding antigen is unknown. Base qualities are not at hand, and no much larger clone is one base apart.

This sequence originates from a middle-aged man with Graves' ophthalmopathy. What was sequenced was blood. Recombination joined TRBV11-2 with TRBJ2-1, with 7 bases in between that match TRBD2. In nucleotides, the sequence is TGTGCCAGCAGCTTACTCTTGGGAGGGAGCTCCTACAATGAGCAGTTCTTC. The translation is CASSLLLGGSSYNEQFF.